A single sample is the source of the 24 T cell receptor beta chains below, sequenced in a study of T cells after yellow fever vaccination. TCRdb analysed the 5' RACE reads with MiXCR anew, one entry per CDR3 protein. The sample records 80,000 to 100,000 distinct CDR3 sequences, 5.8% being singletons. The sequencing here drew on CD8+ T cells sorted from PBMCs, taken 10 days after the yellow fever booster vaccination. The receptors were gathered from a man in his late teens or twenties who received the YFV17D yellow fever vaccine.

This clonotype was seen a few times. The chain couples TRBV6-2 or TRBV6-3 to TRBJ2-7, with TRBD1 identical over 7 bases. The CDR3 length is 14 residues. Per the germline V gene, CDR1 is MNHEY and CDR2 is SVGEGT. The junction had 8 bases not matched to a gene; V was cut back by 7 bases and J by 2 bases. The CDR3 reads CASIKTGLAYEQYF. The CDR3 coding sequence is TGTGCCAGCATCAAGACAGGGTTAGCCTACGAGCAGTACTTC.

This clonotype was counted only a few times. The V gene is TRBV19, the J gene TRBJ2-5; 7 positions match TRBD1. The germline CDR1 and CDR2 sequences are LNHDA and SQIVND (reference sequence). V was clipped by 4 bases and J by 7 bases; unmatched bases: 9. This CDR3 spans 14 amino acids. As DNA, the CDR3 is TGTGCCAGTAGTAAAGACAGGGAACCCAGGACCCAGTACTTC. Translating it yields CASSKDREPRTQYF.

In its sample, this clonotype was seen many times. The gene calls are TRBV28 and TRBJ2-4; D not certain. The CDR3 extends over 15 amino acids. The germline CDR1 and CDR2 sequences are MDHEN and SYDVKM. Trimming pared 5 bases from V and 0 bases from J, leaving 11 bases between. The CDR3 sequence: CASSMRSLAKNIQYF. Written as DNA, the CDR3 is TGTGCCAGCAGTATGAGATCTCTAGCCAAAAACATTCAGTACTTC.

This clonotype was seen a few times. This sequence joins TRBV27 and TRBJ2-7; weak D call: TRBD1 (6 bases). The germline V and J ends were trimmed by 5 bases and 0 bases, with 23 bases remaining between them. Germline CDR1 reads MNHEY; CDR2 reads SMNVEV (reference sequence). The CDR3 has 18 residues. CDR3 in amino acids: CASSPPFLTGPSSYEQYF. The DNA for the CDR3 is TGTGCCAGCAGTCCGCCCTTCTTGACAGGCCCGAGCTCCTACGAGCAGTACTTC.

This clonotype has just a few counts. CDR3 nucleotide sequence: TGTGCCAGCTATAGAGGCACTGAAGCTTTCTTT. Protein: CASYRGTEAFF. This chain connects TRBV27 to TRBJ1-1; D gene unclear. The ends were cut back, 8 bases at V and 4 bases at J, with 8 bases in the middle. The CDR3 extends over 11 amino acids. Per germline, CDR1 MNHEY and CDR2 SMNVEV (reference sequence).

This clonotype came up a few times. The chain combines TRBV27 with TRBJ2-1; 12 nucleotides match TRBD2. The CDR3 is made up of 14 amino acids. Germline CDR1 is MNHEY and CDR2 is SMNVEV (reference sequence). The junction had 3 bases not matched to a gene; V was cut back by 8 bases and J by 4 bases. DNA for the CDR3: TGTGCCAGCTCGACTAGCGGGGGATACAATGAGCAGTTCTTC. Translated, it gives CASSTSGGYNEQFF.

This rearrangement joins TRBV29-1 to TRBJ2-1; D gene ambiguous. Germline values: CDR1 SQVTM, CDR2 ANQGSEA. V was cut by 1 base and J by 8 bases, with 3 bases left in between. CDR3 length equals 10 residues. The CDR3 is CSVEVYEQFF. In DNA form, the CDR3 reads TGCAGCGTTGAAGTTTATGAGCAGTTCTTC.

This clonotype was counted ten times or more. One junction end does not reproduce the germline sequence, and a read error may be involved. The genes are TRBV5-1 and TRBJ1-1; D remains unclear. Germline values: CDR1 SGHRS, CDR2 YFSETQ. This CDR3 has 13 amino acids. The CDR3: CASSLGMNTEAFF. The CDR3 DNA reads TGTGCCAGCAGCTTGGGGATGAACACTGAAGCTTTCTTT.

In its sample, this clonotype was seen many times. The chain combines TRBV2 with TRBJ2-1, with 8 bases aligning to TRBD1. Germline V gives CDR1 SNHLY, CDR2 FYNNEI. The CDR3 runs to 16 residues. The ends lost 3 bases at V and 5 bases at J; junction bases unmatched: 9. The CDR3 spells CASSDWTGLGDNEQFF. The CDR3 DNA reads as TGTGCCAGCAGTGACTGGACAGGGTTAGGGGACAATGAGCAGTTCTTC.

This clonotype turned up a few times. The CDR3 coding sequence is TGTGCCAGCAGCTGGGGAGAAAAACTGTTTTTT. Translated, it gives CASSWGEKLFF. The chain combines TRBV12-3 or TRBV12-4 with TRBJ1-4; D remains ambiguous. This CDR3 is 11 amino acids long. The V end was cut by 6 bases, the J end by 8 bases, with 7 bases between.

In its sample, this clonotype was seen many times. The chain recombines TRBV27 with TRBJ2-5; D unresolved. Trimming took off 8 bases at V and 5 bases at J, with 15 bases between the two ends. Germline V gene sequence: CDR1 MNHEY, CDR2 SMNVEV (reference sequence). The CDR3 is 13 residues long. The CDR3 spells CASPKVGMETQYF. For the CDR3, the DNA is TGTGCCAGCCCCAAGGTAGGGATGGAGACCCAGTACTTC.

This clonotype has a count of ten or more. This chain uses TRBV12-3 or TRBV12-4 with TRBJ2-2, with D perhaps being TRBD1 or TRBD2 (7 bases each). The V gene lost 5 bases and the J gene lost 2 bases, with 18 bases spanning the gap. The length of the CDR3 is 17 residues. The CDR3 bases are TGTGCCAGCAGTCCCTCAGGGGGGGAGATCAACACCGGGGAGCTGTTTTTT. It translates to CASSPSGGEINTGELFF.

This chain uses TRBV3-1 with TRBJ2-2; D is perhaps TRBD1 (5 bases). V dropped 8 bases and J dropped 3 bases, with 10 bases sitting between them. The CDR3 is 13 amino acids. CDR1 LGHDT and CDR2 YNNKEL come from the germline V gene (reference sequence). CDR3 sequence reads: CASSSGHTGELFF. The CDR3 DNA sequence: TGTGCCAGCTCGTCAGGGCACACCGGGGAGCTGTTTTTT.

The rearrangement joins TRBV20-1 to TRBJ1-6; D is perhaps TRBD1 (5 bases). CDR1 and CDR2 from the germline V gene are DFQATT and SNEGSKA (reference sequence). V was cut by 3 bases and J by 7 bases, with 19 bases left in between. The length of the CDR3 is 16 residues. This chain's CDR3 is CSARKPGGPTNSPLHF. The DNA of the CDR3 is TGCAGTGCTAGGAAGCCCGGGGGTCCTACAAATTCACCCCTCCACTTT.

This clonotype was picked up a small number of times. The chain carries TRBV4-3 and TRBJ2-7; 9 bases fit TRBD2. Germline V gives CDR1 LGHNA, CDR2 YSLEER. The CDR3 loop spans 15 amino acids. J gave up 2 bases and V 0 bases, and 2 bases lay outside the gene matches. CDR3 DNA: TGCGCCAGCAGCCAAGAATCTAGCGGGACCTACGAGCAGTACTTC. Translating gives CASSQESSGTYEQYF.

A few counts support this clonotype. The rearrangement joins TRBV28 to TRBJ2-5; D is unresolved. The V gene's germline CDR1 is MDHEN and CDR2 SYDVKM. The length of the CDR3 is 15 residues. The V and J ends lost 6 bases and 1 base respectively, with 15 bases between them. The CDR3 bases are TGTGCCAGCAGACCCTCCTTCGGGTCCCAAGAGACCCAGTACTTC. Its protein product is CASRPSFGSQETQYF.

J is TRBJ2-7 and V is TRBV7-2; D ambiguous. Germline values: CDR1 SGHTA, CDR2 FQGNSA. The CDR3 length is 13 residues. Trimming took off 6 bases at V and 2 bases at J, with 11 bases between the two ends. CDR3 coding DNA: TGTGCCAGCAGTTCCTTTCAGACCTACGAGCAGTACTTC. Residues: CASSSFQTYEQYF.

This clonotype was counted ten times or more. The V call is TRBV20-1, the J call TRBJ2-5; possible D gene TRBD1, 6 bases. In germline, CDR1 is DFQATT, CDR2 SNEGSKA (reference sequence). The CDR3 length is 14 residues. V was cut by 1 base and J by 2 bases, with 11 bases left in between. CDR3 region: CSARGTAKQETQYF. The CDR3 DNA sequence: TGCAGTGCTAGAGGGACAGCAAAACAAGAGACCCAGTACTTC.

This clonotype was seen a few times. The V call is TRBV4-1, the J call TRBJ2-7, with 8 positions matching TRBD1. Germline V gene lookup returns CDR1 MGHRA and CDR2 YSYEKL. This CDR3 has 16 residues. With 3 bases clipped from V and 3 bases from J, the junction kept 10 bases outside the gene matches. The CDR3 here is CASSQGRGTGDYEQYF. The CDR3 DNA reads TGCGCCAGCAGCCAGGGAAGGGGGACAGGAGACTACGAGCAGTACTTC.

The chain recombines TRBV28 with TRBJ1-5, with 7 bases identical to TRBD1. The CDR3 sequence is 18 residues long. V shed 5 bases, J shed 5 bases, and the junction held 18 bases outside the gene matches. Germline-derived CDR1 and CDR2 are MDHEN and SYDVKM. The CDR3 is CASSPTGALSGADQPQHF. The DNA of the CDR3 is TGTGCCAGCAGTCCAACAGGGGCTCTTTCCGGAGCAGATCAGCCCCAGCATTTT.

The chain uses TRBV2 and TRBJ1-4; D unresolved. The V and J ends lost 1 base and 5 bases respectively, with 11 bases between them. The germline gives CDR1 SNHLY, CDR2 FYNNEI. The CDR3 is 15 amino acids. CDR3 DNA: TGTGCCAGCAGTGAAGTCAGCAGTGTCAATGAAAAACTGTTTTTT. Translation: CASSEVSSVNEKLFF.

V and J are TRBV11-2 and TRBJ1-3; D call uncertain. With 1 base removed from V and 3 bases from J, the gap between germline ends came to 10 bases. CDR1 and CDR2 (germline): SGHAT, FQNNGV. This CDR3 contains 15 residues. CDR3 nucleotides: TGTGCCAGCAGCTTAGTACCCGGGAGTGGAAACACCATATATTTT. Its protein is CASSLVPGSGNTIYF.

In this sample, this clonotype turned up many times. Written as DNA, the CDR3 is TGCAGCGCCCGACCCGGGACAGGGGGCGGCGAGCAGTACTTC. Its translation: CSARPGTGGGEQYF. The V gene is TRBV29-1, the J gene TRBJ2-7; 12 nucleotides agree with TRBD1. Trimming cost V 7 bases and J 6 bases; bases outside gene matches: 10. There are 14 residues in the CDR3. Germline V lookup: CDR1 SQVTM, CDR2 ANQGSEA.

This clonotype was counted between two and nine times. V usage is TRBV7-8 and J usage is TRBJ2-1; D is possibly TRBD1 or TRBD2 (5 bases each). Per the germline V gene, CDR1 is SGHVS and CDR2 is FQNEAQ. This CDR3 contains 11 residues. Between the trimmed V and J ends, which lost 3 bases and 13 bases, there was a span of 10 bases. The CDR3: CASSLSGHQFF. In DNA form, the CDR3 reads TGTGCCAGCAGCTTGAGCGGACACCAGTTCTTC.